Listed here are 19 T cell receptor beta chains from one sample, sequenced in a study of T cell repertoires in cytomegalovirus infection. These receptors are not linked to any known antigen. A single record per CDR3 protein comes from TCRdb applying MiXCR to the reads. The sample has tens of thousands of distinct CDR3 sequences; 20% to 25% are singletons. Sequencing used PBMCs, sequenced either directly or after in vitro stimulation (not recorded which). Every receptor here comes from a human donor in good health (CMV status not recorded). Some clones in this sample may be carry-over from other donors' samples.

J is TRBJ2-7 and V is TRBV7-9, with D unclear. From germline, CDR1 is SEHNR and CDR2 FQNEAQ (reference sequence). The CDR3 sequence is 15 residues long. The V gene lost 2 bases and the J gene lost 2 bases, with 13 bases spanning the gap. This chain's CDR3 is CASSLLRQLPYEQYF. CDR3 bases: TGTGCCAGCAGCTTATTGCGTCAACTACCCTACGAGCAGTACTTC. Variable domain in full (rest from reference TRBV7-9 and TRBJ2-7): DTGVSQNPRHKITKRGQNVTFRCDPISEHNRLYWYRQTLGQGPEFLTYFQNEAQLEKSRLLSDRFSAERPKGSFSTLEIQRTEQGDSAMYLCASSLLRQLPYEQYFGPGTRLTVT.

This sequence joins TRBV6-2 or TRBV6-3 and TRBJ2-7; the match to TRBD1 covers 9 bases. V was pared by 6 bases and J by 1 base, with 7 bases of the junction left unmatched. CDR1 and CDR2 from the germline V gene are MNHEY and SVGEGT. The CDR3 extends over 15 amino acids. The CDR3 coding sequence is TGTGCCAGCAGCCTAACAGGGGGCAAATCCTACGAGCAGTACGTC. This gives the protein CASSLTGGKSYEQYV.

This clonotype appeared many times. The CDR3 loop reads CASSLIGGRTNGYTF. For the CDR3, the DNA is TGTGCCAGCAGTTTAATCGGCGGCAGGACTAATGGCTACACCTTC. V is TRBV12-3 or TRBV12-4 and J is TRBJ1-2; no clear D. Deletions cut 2 bases from V and 6 bases from J, with 16 bases between. The CDR3 loop spans 15 amino acids.

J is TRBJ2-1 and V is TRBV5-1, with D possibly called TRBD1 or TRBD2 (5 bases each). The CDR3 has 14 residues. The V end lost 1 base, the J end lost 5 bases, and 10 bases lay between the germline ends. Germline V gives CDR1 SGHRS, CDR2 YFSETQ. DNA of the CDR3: TGCGCCAGCAGCTTGTCCCAGGGACACAATGAGCAGTTCTTC. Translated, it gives CASSLSQGHNEQFF. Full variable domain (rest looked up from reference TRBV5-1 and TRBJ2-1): KAGVTQTPRYLIKTRGQQVTLSCSPISGHRSVSWYQQTPGQGLQFLFEYFSETQRNKGNFPGRFSGRQFSNSRSEMNVSTLELGDSALYLCASSLSQGHNEQFFGPGTRLTVL.

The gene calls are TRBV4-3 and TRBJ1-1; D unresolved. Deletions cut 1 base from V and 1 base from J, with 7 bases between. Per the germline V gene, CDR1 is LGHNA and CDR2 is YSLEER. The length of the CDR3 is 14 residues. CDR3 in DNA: TGCGCCAGCAGCCAAGCCACAGCGAACACTGAAGCTTTCTTT. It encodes CASSQATANTEAFF.

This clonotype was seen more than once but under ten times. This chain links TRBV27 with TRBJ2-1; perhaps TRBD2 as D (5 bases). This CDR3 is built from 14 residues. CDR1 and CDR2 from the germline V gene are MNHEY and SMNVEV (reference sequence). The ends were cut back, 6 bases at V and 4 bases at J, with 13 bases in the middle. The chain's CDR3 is CASSQTGRYNEQFF. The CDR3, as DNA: TGTGCCAGCAGCCAGACTGGGAGATACAATGAGCAGTTCTTC.

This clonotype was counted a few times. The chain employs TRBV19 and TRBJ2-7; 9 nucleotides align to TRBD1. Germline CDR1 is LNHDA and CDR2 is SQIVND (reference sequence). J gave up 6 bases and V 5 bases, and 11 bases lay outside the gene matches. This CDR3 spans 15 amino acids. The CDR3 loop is CASSVAGTGSVEQYF. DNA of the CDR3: TGTGCCAGTAGTGTCGCCGGGACAGGGTCGGTCGAGCAGTACTTC.

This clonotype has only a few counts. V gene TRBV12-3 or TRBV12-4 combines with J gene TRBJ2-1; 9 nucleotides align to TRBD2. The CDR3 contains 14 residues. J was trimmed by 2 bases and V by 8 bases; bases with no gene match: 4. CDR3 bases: TGTGCCAGCGGGGCTAGCGGGACCTACAATGAGCAGTTCTTC. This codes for CASGASGTYNEQFF.

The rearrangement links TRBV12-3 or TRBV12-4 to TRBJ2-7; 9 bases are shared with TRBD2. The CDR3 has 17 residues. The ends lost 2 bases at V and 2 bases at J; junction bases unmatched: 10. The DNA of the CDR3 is TGTGCCAGCAGTTTAAGGGTACTAGCGGGTACTCCCTACGAGCAGTACTTC. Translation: CASSLRVLAGTPYEQYF.

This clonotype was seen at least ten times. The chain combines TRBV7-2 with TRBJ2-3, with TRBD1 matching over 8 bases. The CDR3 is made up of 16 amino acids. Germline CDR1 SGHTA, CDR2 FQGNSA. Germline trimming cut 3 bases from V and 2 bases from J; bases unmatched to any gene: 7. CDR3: CASSLGTGLTTDTQYF. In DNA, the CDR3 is TGTGCCAGCAGCTTGGGGACAGGCCTGACCACAGATACGCAGTATTTT.

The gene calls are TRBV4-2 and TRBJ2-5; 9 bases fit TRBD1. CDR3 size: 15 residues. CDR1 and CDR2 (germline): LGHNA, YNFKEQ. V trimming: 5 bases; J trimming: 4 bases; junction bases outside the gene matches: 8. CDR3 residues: CASSSRQGEAETQYF. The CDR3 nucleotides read TGTGCCAGCAGCTCACGACAGGGGGAGGCAGAGACCCAGTACTTC.

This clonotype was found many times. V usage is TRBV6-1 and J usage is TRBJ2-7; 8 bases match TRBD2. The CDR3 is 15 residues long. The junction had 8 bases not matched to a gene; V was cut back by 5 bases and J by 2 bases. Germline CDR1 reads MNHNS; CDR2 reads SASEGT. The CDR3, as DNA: TGTGCCAGCAGTTTAGCGGGAACGACTCCCTACGAGCAGTACGTC. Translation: CASSLAGTTPYEQYV.

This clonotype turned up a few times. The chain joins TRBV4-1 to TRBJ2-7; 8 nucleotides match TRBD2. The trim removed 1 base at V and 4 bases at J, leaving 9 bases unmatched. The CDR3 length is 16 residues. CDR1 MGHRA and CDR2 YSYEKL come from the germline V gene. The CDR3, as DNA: TGCGCCAGCAGCCAAGTTGTAAGCGGGAGTAATTACGAGCAGTACTTC. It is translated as CASSQVVSGSNYEQYF.

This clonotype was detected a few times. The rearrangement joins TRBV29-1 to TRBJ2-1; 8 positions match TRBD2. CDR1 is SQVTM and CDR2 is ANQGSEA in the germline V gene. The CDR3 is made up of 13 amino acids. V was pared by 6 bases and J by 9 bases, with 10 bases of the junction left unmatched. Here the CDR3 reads CSVQAGVGVEQFF. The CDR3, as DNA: TGCAGCGTACAAGCGGGAGTAGGCGTTGAGCAGTTCTTC.

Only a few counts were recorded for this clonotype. CDR3 DNA sequence: TGCAGTGCTTCCCGGGACAACTCTGGAAACACCATATATTTT. Translated, it gives CSASRDNSGNTIYF. The rearrangement uses TRBV20-1 and TRBJ1-3; possibly TRBD1 for D (6 bases). Germline CDR1 and CDR2: DFQATT and SNEGSKA (reference sequence). With 5 bases removed from V and 0 bases from J, the gap between germline ends came to 11 bases. CDR3 length: 14 amino acids.

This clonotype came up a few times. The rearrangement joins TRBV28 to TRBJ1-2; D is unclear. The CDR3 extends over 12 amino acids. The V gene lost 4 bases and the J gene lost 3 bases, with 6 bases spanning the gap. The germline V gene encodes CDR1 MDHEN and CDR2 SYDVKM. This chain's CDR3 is CASSSGDYGYTF. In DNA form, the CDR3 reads TGTGCCAGCAGTTCAGGCGACTATGGCTACACCTTC.

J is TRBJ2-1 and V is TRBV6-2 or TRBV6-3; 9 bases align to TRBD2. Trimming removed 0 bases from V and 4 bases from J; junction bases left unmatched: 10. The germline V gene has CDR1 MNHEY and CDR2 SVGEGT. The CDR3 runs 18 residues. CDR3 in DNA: TGTGCCAGCAGTTACTCTTTCGGCGGGAGGGCGTTGTACAATGAGCAGTTCTTC. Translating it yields CASSYSFGGRALYNEQFF.

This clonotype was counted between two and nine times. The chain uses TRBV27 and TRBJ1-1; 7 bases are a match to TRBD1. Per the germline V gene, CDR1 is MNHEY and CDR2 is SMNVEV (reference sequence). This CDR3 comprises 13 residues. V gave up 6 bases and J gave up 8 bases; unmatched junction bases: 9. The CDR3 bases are TGTGCCAGCAGACCGGACAGGAACTACGAAGCTTTCTTT. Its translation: CASRPDRNYEAFF.

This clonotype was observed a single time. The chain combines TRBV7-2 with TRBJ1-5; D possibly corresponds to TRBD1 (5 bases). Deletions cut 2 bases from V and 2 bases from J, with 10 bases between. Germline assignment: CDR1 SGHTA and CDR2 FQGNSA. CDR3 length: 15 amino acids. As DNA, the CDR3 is TGTGCCAGCAGCTTAAGTGGGGCGGGCAATCAGCCCCAGCATTTT. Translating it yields CASSLSGAGNQPQHF.